This TCR beta chain was identified in a study of response to subunit inactivated influenza vaccine. MiXCR, applied by TCRdb to the RT-PCR reads, yields one record per CDR3 protein. The data hold around 650,000 distinct CDR3 sequences, with more than 15% observed a single time. The CDR3 contains 13 residues. Trimming took 8 bases from V and 2 from J, leaving 12 bases between them. From germline, CDR1 is LNHDA and CDR2 SQIVND (reference sequence). Turning to this clonotype: No antigen is known for it.

Whole-study results and caveats: New T cells are recruited in small numbers by each seasonal influenza vaccination, according to the authors' suggestion.

The chain links TRBV19 to TRBJ1-1; D gene unclear. The receptor's source is a man aged 50 to 60 who received an inactivated influenza vaccine. The sequencing used PBMCs from blood, collected 11 to 12 days after vaccination. This CDR3 is CASAYAGNTEAFF. The DNA of the CDR3 is TGTGCCAGTGCTTATGCAGGTAACACTGAAGCTTTCTTT.